A single sample gave rise to the 7 T cell receptor beta chains below, sequenced in a study of blood T cell repertoires in COVID-19. Assay used: immunoSEQ multiplex PCR; TCRdb lists only in-frame clones, some missing. The sample shows fewer than 250,000 clones, about 89% of them seen only once. Sequencing was carried out using peripheral blood. The receptors were sampled from a woman aged 55-69 years who had recovered from COVID-19.

The chain links TRBV9 to TRBJ1-1; 11 positions match TRBD1. The CDR3 has 16 residues. With 3 bases clipped from V and 4 bases from J, the junction kept 8 bases outside the gene matches. Germline lookup yields CDR1 SGDLS and CDR2 YYNGEE. As DNA, the CDR3 is TGTGCCAGCAGCGCGCAACTCGGGACAGGGGGCACTGAAGCTTTCTTT. This gives the protein CASSAQLGTGGTEAFF.

This chain connects TRBV11-2 to TRBJ1-4; D is unresolved. Germline CDR1 reads SGHAT; CDR2 reads FQNNGV. V lost 3 bases and J lost 14, with 16 bases in between. The CDR3 length is 13 residues. CDR3 DNA: TGTGCCAGCAGCTTGGGCCCCCTTTTATCTCTGTTTTTT. Protein: CASSLGPLLSLFF.

This chain joins TRBV18 and TRBJ1-1, with 7 bases aligning to TRBD1. Trimming removed 3 bases from V and 1 base from J; junction bases left unmatched: 5. The CDR3 totals 15 residues. Germline CDR1 and CDR2: KGHSH and LQKENI. CDR3 region: CASSPLQGSNTEAFF. The CDR3 DNA follows: TGTGCCAGCTCACCCCTACAGGGGTCGAACACTGAAGCTTTCTTT.

CDR3 DNA sequence: TGCGCCAGCAGAAAGGACAGGGGATTCAATCAGCCCCAGCATTTT. This codes for CASRKDRGFNQPQHF. The V and J genes are TRBV5-1 and TRBJ1-5; 9 nucleotides line up with TRBD1. With 5 bases clipped from V and 3 bases from J, the junction kept 6 bases outside the gene matches. The CDR3 loop spans 15 amino acids. Germline V lookup: CDR1 SGHRS, CDR2 YFSETQ. The full variable domain, completed using reference TRBV5-1 and TRBJ1-5, is KAGVTQTPRYLIKTRGQQVTLSCSPISGHRSVSWYQQTPGQGLQFLFEYFSETQRNKGNFPGRFSGRQFSNSRSEMNVSTLELGDSALYLCASRKDRGFNQPQHFGDGTRLSIL.

This sequence joins TRBV29-1 and TRBJ1-2; D is uncertain. CDR1 SQVTM and CDR2 ANQGSEA come from the germline V gene. Trimming removed 4 bases at V and 2 bases at J, with 8 bases between. The CDR3 totals 12 residues. For the CDR3, the DNA is TGCAGCGTTGCGAGAGGGAACTATGGCTACACCTTC. Residues: CSVARGNYGYTF.

Worth noting for this clone: A junction end diverges from the germline sequence, so it may reflect a read error. V and J are TRBV6-2 or TRBV6-3 and TRBJ2-2; TRBD1 agrees at 7 bases. In germline, CDR1 is MNHEY, CDR2 SVGEGT. The CDR3 consists of 17 residues. The CDR3 DNA follows: TGTGCCAGCAGTTCCCTATCGACAGGGTCGAACATCGGGGAGCTGTTTTTT. This translates into CASSSLSTGSNIGELFF.

The rearrangement joins TRBV7-6 to TRBJ2-2; 7 nucleotides match TRBD1. CDR1 and CDR2 (germline): SGHVS, FNYEAQ. Losses at the gene ends were 4 bases for V and 4 bases for J; bases not matched to a gene: 12. This CDR3 has 17 residues. The CDR3 coding sequence is TGTGCCAGCAGCTCCCTGGGACAGCCCTCGAGCACCGGGGAGCTGTTTTTT. Its protein is CASSSLGQPSSTGELFF.